These 3 T cell receptor beta chains were sequenced from one sample in a study of cytomegalovirus exposure and HLA in healthy donors. PCR involved 60 Vbeta and 13 Jbeta primers. Data came from immunoSEQ multiplex PCR; TCRdb stores just in-frame clones and leaves some out. The data hold around 200,000 clones, with 70% to 75% observed a single time. Input material: PBMCs. The origin of the receptors is a woman under 40 in good health and CMV-seropositive.

The gene calls are TRBV4-2 and TRBJ2-7; possibly TRBD1 for D (5 bases). Germline assignment: CDR1 LGHNA and CDR2 YNFKEQ. The CDR3 length is 15 residues. V was shortened by 1 base and J by 5 bases, with 15 bases between the two germline ends. CDR3 nucleotide sequence: TGTGCCAGCAGCCAAGTCTCCCAGGGAATCCACGAGCAGTACTTC. Translation gives CASSQVSQGIHEQYF.

A note on this clone: The junction differs from germline at one of its ends, possibly a read error. Other DNA sequences in this sample translate to the same CDR3. This rearrangement joins TRBV6-5 to TRBJ2-1; 10 nucleotides agree with TRBD2. This CDR3 contains 14 residues. The germline V gene has CDR1 MNHEY and CDR2 SVGAGI. CDR3: CASSYRTSGNEQFF. CDR3 coding DNA: TGTGCCAGTAGTTACCGGACTAGCGGAAATGAGCAGTTCTTC.

This clone was observed a handful of times. This chain links TRBV6-1 with TRBJ2-4, with D possibly TRBD2 on 6 matching bases. Trimming removed 8 bases at V and 4 bases at J, with 12 bases between. Germline lookup yields CDR1 MNHNS and CDR2 SASEGT. The CDR3 spans 13 residues. CDR3 coding DNA: TGTGCCAGCCGGTCGGGACTGAAAAACATTCAGTACTTC. Amino acids: CASRSGLKNIQYF.